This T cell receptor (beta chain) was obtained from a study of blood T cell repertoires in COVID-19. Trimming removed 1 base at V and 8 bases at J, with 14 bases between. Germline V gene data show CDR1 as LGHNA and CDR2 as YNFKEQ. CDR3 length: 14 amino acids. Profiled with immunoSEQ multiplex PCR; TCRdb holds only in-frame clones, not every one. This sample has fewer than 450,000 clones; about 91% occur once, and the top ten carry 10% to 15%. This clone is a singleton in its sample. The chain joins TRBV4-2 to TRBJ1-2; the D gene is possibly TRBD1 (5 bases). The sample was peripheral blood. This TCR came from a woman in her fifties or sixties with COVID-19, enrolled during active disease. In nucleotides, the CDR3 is TGTGCCAGCAGCCAAGCCGACAGTGGTGGGGGCTACACCTTC. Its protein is CASSQADSGGGYTF.